This passage covers 27 T cell receptor beta chains from one sample sequenced in a study of CD8 T cells in ankylosing spondylitis. MiXCR, applied by TCRdb to the 5' RACE reads, yields one record per CDR3 protein. This sample yields 150,000 to 200,000 distinct CDR3 sequences, of which about 18% are seen a single time; approximately 7.6% belongs to the top ten. Sequenced sample: blood, either unsorted or a sorted T cell fraction (not recorded which). Receptors originate from a male donor with ankylosing spondylitis or in good health (not recorded which).

This clonotype showed up just once. This clone may be a read error of a much larger clone one base away. This chain uses TRBV12-3 or TRBV12-4 with TRBJ2-2; 9 positions agree with TRBD1. The J segment lost 6 bases and the V segment lost 5 bases, leaving 7 bases of the junction unmatched. CDR3 length: 15 residues. The CDR3 here is CASSVGTGRSGELFF. The DNA for the CDR3 is TGTGCCAGCAGTGTCGGGACAGGGCGGTCCGGGGAGCTGTTTTTT.

The rearrangement links TRBV20-1 to TRBJ2-2; 7 nucleotides match TRBD1. V shed 6 bases, J shed 0 bases, and the junction held 16 bases outside the gene matches. The CDR3 is made up of 18 amino acids. CDR1 DFQATT and CDR2 SNEGSKA come from the germline V gene (reference sequence). The CDR3: CSAPAPARGGANTGELFF. The CDR3 DNA is TGCAGTGCCCCGGCTCCCGCCAGAGGGGGCGCGAACACCGGGGAGCTGTTTTTT.

This clonotype has a count of ten or more. The V gene is TRBV27, the J gene TRBJ1-4; TRBD1 might be the D (5 bases). Germline V gene data show CDR1 as MNHEY and CDR2 as SMNVEV (reference sequence). Trimming left V 6 bases short and J 8 bases short, with 7 bases between. The length of the CDR3 is 11 residues. CDR3 nucleotides: TGTGCCAGCAGGGGGGTGGAAAAACTGTTTTTT. This translates into CASRGVEKLFF.

The sample holds many counts of this clonotype. This chain joins TRBV5-1 and TRBJ1-5; TRBD1 might be the D (5 bases). V was cut by 4 bases and J by 6 bases, with 17 bases left in between. This CDR3 has 15 amino acids. Germline loops: CDR1 SGHRS, CDR2 YFSETQ. CDR3 DNA: TGCGCCAGCAGCCTGGGACCTCGGGGGGTTCAGCCCCAGCATTTT. This encodes CASSLGPRGVQPQHF. Supplemented by reference TRBV5-1 and TRBJ1-5, the full variable domain reads KAGVTQTPRYLIKTRGQQVTLSCSPISGHRSVSWYQQTPGQGLQFLFEYFSETQRNKGNFPGRFSGRQFSNSRSEMNVSTLELGDSALYLCASSLGPRGVQPQHFGDGTRLSIL.

A few counts support this clonotype. The rearrangement uses TRBV5-1 and TRBJ2-7, with TRBD1 identical over 7 bases. The J segment lost 4 bases and the V segment lost 6 bases, leaving 10 bases of the junction unmatched. The germline gives CDR1 SGHRS, CDR2 YFSETQ. The CDR3 consists of 14 residues. The CDR3 DNA follows: TGCGCCAGCACCCCCGGGACAGTCCTGTACGAGCAGTACTTC. Its translation: CASTPGTVLYEQYF.

This chain connects TRBV6-5 to TRBJ1-1; no reliable D call. Germline values: CDR1 MNHEY, CDR2 SVGAGI. V lost 0 bases, J lost 5 bases, and 16 bases lay in between. CDR3 size: 16 residues. Here the CDR3 DNA reads TGTGCCAGCAGTTACTCGATGAAACCCCAAGGAACTGAAGCTTTCTTT. Translating it yields CASSYSMKPQGTEAFF.

The rearrangement joins TRBV24-1 to TRBJ2-2; tentative D call: TRBD2 (7 bases). Per the germline V gene, CDR1 is KGHDR and CDR2 is SFDVKD. The CDR3 runs 16 residues. V lost 7 bases and J 2 bases, leaving 16 bases between the germline ends. CDR3 protein: CATRPRGGLNTGELFF. CDR3 nucleotides: TGTGCCACCAGGCCGAGGGGGGGGTTAAACACCGGGGAGCTGTTTTTT.

This clonotype was observed many times. The rearrangement links TRBV10-3 to TRBJ2-1; TRBD2 might be the D (6 bases). The CDR3 extends over 16 amino acids. CDR1 is ENHRY and CDR2 is SYGVKD in the germline V gene. V lost 6 bases, J lost 9 bases, and 24 bases lay in between. CDR3 amino acids: CAIRGVPSSGRGEQFF. The CDR3 DNA follows: TGTGCCATCAGAGGAGTTCCGAGTAGCGGCCGAGGTGAGCAGTTCTTC.

This clonotype was seen ten or more times. CDR3 sequence reads: CASSPLEGTVTDTQYF. The CDR3 DNA reads as TGCGCCAGCAGCCCGTTGGAAGGGACTGTCACAGATACGCAGTATTTT. The chain employs TRBV5-1 and TRBJ2-3; D may be TRBD2 (6 bases). Germline V gene lookup returns CDR1 SGHRS and CDR2 YFSETQ. CDR3 length: 16 amino acids. Trimming took off 4 bases at V and 2 bases at J, with 17 bases between the two ends.

This clonotype was seen ten or more times. The V call is TRBV5-1, the J call TRBJ2-7; 9 bases align to TRBD1. CDR3 length equals 15 residues. CDR1 and CDR2 (germline): SGHRS, YFSETQ. Germline trimming cut 0 bases from V and 5 bases from J; bases unmatched to any gene: 6. CDR3: CASSLGGQGGDEQYF. The CDR3 region has the DNA TGCGCCAGCAGCTTGGGGGGACAGGGAGGAGACGAGCAGTACTTC.

The V and J genes are TRBV18 and TRBJ2-1; D possibly matches TRBD1 or TRBD2 (5 bases each). In germline, CDR1 is KGHSH, CDR2 LQKENI. The CDR3 sequence is 14 residues long. V was clipped by 3 bases and J by 9 bases, with 15 bases between them. CDR3 amino acids: CASSPPSRGGEQFF. The CDR3 DNA follows: TGTGCCAGCTCACCCCCCTCCCGGGGCGGTGAGCAGTTCTTC.

The table lists this clonotype with a few counts. This chain connects TRBV2 to TRBJ1-5, with TRBD1 matching 7 bases. V dropped 6 bases and J dropped 3; count of bases not matched to a gene: 5. Germline values: CDR1 SNHLY, CDR2 FYNNEI. The CDR3 sequence is 14 residues long. The CDR3 sequence is CASRVQGNNQPQHF. The CDR3 DNA follows: TGTGCCAGCAGGGTACAGGGGAACAATCAGCCCCAGCATTTT.

As regards this clonotype: Germline and junction disagree at one end, which may indicate a read error. V and J are TRBV29-1 and TRBJ2-3; 8 nucleotides agree with TRBD2. The germline V gene encodes CDR1 SQVTM and CDR2 ANQGSEA. The CDR3 is made up of 14 amino acids. CDR3 nucleotide sequence: TGCAACGTTGTCAGAGCGGGAGATGTAGATACGCAGTATTTT. It translates to CNVVRAGDVDTQYF.

This clonotype was recorded a few times. The chain recombines TRBV27 with TRBJ2-1, with unresolved D. Germline loops: CDR1 MNHEY, CDR2 SMNVEV (reference sequence). This CDR3 has 14 residues. V lost 5 bases, J lost 3 bases, and 11 bases lay in between. CDR3 protein: CASSQTPGYNEQFF. DNA for the CDR3: TGTGCCAGCAGTCAGACCCCGGGCTACAATGAGCAGTTCTTC.

This clonotype was counted at least ten times. V usage is TRBV5-1 and J usage is TRBJ1-4, with unresolved D. The CDR3 spans 15 residues. V was cut by 4 bases and J by 1 base, with 11 bases left in between. In germline, CDR1 is SGHRS, CDR2 YFSETQ. The CDR3 DNA reads as TGCGCCAGCAGCCCCAGCGGGAGAACTAATGAAAAACTGTTTTTT. This codes for CASSPSGRTNEKLFF.

This clonotype was detected ten times or more. This rearrangement joins TRBV2 to TRBJ1-1; D may be TRBD1 (5 bases). This CDR3 region has 13 residues. CDR1 SNHLY and CDR2 FYNNEI come from the germline V gene. The ends were cut back, 11 bases at V and 0 bases at J, with 13 bases in the middle. CDR3 bases: TGTGCCGGGGGTATGGGGTTGAACACTGAAGCTTTCTTT. Translation gives CAGGMGLNTEAFF.

This clonotype was seen ten or more times. V usage is TRBV30 and J usage is TRBJ2-2; D perhaps matches TRBD2 (6 bases). V gave up 7 bases and J gave up 3 bases, with 9 bases separating them. The CDR3 length is 12 residues. Germline V gives CDR1 GTSNPN, CDR2 SVGIG (reference sequence). In nucleotides, the CDR3 is TGTGCCTCGGGAGCTGACACCGGGGAGCTGTTTTTT. Residues: CASGADTGELFF.

On this clonotype: The junction shows a germline mismatch at one end, possibly a read error. The J gene is TRBJ2-3, the V gene TRBV7-3; TRBD2 matches 11 bases. CDR3 length: 18 residues. Germline-derived CDR1 and CDR2 are SGHTA and FQGTGA. The CDR3 spells CTSSRAGSGRAKRDTQYF. Written as DNA, the CDR3 is TGTACCAGCAGCAGGGCGGGTAGCGGGAGGGCCAAGAGAGATACGCAGTATTTT.

This clonotype was counted a few times. This chain joins TRBV20-1 and TRBJ2-2, with D unclear. V lost 3 bases and J 3 bases, leaving 11 bases between the germline ends. The CDR3 length is 14 residues. CDR1 DFQATT and CDR2 SNEGSKA come from the germline V gene (reference sequence). The CDR3 here is CSASSRPHTGELFF. The CDR3 region has the DNA TGCAGTGCTAGTTCTCGGCCTCACACCGGGGAGCTGTTTTTT.

The sample holds one count of this clonotype. The chain uses TRBV28 and TRBJ1-2; 8 bases line up with TRBD1. Germline V CDR1 and CDR2: MDHEN, SYDVKM. V was pared by 6 bases and J by 8 bases, with 5 bases of the junction left unmatched. The CDR3 runs 12 residues. The CDR3 DNA reads as TGTGCCAGCAGCGGACAGGGTCGGGGCTACACCTTC. It encodes CASSGQGRGYTF.

This clonotype was detected ten times or more. V gene TRBV27 combines with J gene TRBJ1-1, with no clear D. The V end lost 6 bases, the J end lost 0 bases, and 14 bases lay between the germline ends. Germline CDR1 and CDR2: MNHEY and SMNVEV (reference sequence). CDR3 length: 15 residues. The CDR3 region is CASSPFGGMNTEAFF. The DNA of the CDR3 is TGTGCCAGCAGCCCTTTTGGAGGGATGAACACTGAAGCTTTCTTT.

Ten or more counts support this clonotype. The genes are TRBV4-2 and TRBJ1-2; D uncertain. CDR1 LGHNA and CDR2 YNFKEQ come from the germline V gene. V was clipped by 2 bases and J by 3 bases, with 19 bases between them. The CDR3 has 17 residues. The CDR3 sequence is CASSQINLDQSDYGYTF. CDR3 nucleotide sequence: TGTGCCAGCAGCCAAATAAATCTAGATCAATCGGACTATGGCTACACCTTC.

This clonotype was recorded many times. V gene TRBV5-1 combines with J gene TRBJ1-6, with D unresolved. This CDR3 has 19 residues. V was clipped by 2 bases and J by 0 bases, with 18 bases between them. Germline assignment: CDR1 SGHRS and CDR2 YFSETQ. The CDR3 DNA follows: TGCGCCAGCAGCTTCTCTACTTTAGGAGCGAGCTCCTATAATTCACCCCTCCACTTT. The encoded protein is CASSFSTLGASSYNSPLHF.

This clonotype was observed many times. The rearrangement links TRBV20-1 to TRBJ1-5; weak D call: TRBD1 (6 bases). CDR1 is DFQATT, CDR2 SNEGSKA, per germline (reference sequence). Trimming left V 6 bases short and J 5 bases short, with 20 bases between. CDR3 length: 15 residues. CDR3 amino acids: CSANRVVVQHQPQHF. CDR3 sequence (DNA): TGCAGTGCAAACAGGGTGGTGGTTCAGCATCAGCCCCAGCATTTT.

V gene TRBV6-2 or TRBV6-3 combines with J gene TRBJ2-1, with 12 bases fitting TRBD2. This CDR3 is 17 amino acids long. CDR1 and CDR2 from the germline V gene are MNHEY and SVGEGT. V lost 0 bases, J lost 5 bases, and 5 bases stayed unmatched. This CDR3 is CASSYSLRLAGDNEQFF. In DNA, the CDR3 is TGTGCCAGCAGTTACTCGTTGCGACTAGCGGGAGACAATGAGCAGTTCTTC.

This clonotype was picked up many times. At one of its ends the junction is not consistent with the germline gene, which may arise from a read error. The V call is TRBV5-6, the J call TRBJ2-7, with 7 bases that match TRBD2. The CDR3 contains 15 residues. Germline values: CDR1 SGHDT, CDR2 YYEEEE. The CDR3 bases are TGTGCCAGCAGCTTGACCCGGGACTACCCATACGAACAGTACTTC. Protein sequence: CASSLTRDYPYEQYF.

This clonotype has a count of ten or more. For the CDR3, the DNA is TGCGCCAGCAGCAAAGGACAGGGCCCCAATTACGAGCAGTACTTC. The encoded protein is CASSKGQGPNYEQYF. V gene TRBV5-1 combines with J gene TRBJ2-7; TRBD1 matches at 8 bases. This CDR3 contains 15 residues. Germline V gives CDR1 SGHRS, CDR2 YFSETQ. With V trimmed by 4 bases and J by 4 bases, 10 bases remained unmatched. Based on the CDR3 plus reference TRBV5-1 and TRBJ2-7, the full variable domain is KAGVTQTPRYLIKTRGQQVTLSCSPISGHRSVSWYQQTPGQGLQFLFEYFSETQRNKGNFPGRFSGRQFSNSRSEMNVSTLELGDSALYLCASSKGQGPNYEQYFGPGTRLTVT.